This entry lists 2 T cell receptor beta chains sequenced from one sample in a study of blood T cell repertoires in COVID-19. The data were produced by immunoSEQ multiplex PCR, yet TCRdb's version contains in-frame clones alone and is incomplete. The sample holds around 120,000 clones, about 90% seen once. The specimen was peripheral blood. All receptors derive from a woman between 65 and 79 years old with acute or convalescent COVID-19.

The rearrangement uses TRBV28 and TRBJ2-3; tentatively, D is TRBD1 (5 bases). Germline V gene sequence: CDR1 MDHEN, CDR2 SYDVKM. The ends were cut back, 2 bases at V and 1 base at J, with 10 bases in the middle. CDR3 size: 15 residues. The CDR3 DNA reads TGTGCCAGCAGTTTACCTGGGGCCGGCACAGATACGCAGTATTTT. Translated: CASSLPGAGTDTQYF. Full variable domain (rest looked up from reference TRBV28 and TRBJ2-3): DVKVTQSSRYLVKRTGEKVFLECVQDMDHENMFWYRQDPGLGLRLIYFSYDVKMKEKGDIPEGYSVSREKKERFSLILESASTNQTSMYLCASSLPGAGTDTQYFGPGTRLTVL.

This sequence joins TRBV30 and TRBJ2-7; no reliable D call. Germline V CDR1 and CDR2: GTSNPN, SVGIG (reference sequence). The V end lost 0 bases, the J end lost 1 base, and 10 bases lay between the germline ends. The CDR3 runs 14 residues. CDR3 DNA: TGTGCCTGGAGTGTTTGGCCAAATTCCTACGAGCAGTACTTC. Translation gives CAWSVWPNSYEQYF.